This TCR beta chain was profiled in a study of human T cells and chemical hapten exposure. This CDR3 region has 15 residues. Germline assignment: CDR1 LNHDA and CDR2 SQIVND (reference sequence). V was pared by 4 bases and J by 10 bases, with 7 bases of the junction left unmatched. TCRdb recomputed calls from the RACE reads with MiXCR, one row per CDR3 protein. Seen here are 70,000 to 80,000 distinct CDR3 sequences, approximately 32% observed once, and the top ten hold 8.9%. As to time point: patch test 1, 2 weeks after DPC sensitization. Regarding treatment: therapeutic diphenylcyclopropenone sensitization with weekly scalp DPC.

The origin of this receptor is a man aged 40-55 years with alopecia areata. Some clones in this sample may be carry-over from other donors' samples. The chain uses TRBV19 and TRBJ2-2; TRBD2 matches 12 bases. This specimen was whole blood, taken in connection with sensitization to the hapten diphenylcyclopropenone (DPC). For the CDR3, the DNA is TGTGCCAGTAGTACGACTAGCGGGAGTGCCGCGGAGCTGTTTTTT. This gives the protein CASSTTSGSAAELFF. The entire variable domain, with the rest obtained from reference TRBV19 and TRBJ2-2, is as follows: DGGITQSPKYLFRKEGQNVTLSCEQNLNHDAMYWYRQDPGQGLRLIYYSQIVNDFQKGDIAEGYSVSREKKESFPLTVTSAQKNPTAFYLCASSTTSGSAAELFFGEGSRLTVL.